Reported below is one TCR beta chain. This clone appeared a single time. Its antigen specificity is not known. No much larger clone is present one base from it, and per-base qualities are unavailable. Whole blood was collected in K2EDTA tubes by collaborating institutions according to the institutions' own protocols. Collaborator samples were shipped for TCRbeta analysis as frozen whole blood, isolated PBMCs, or DNA extracted from either sample type. These data come from a study of blood T cell repertoires in COVID-19 (dated by TCRdb to 2019 to 2021). Regarding the study in general: Collaborator samples came from the United States, Italy and Spain and covered acute and convalescent phases of COVID-19. Where available, HLA class I and class II types were taken from metadata supplied by the sample provider and were not determined by assay-based typing. The material from the prospective study consisted of cDNA or gDNA derived from T cells, B-cell-depleted T cells, or PBMCs. A de-identified subject ID, COVID-19 status, age in years and sex were almost always included in the sample metadata. The dataset comprised deeply sampled blood TCRbeta repertoires from subjects exposed to, actively infected with, or recovered from COVID-19. The repertoires were released in a freely available public database meant as a resource for research on the immune response to SARS-CoV-2. Samples came from the ongoing ImmuneRACE study (first 160 participants) plus 1,254 subjects from 6 global collaborators.

TCRbeta CDR3 regions were amplified from genomic DNA using the immunoSEQ Assay, a bias-controlled multiplex PCR. The published analysis was carried out like this. The number of nucleated cells in each sample was estimated by amplification of reference gene primers within the assay. To quantify the absolute abundance of each unique TCRbeta CDR3 rearrangement, sequence reads were collapsed and filtered. For each sample, productive Simpson clonality was calculated by taking the square root of Simpson's diversity index across productive rearrangements. In TCRdb, the immuneACCESS table is reduced to in-frame sequences with V and J assigned. These tables do not hold every clone; where another copy was compared, an unresolved V gene accounts for under half, and the others remain unexplained. V and J calls and clone size are those listed in that table; D and trimming were worked out from the DNA. The sample profile shows approximately 270,000 clones; roughly 86% of them were found once. The top ten clones comprise approximately 9% of the sample.

Study-level results and caveats: Clinical and demographic metadata were provided uncurated, with the amount varying by source and participant.

Sequencing was done on a sample of peripheral blood. This receptor was obtained from a man aged 35 to 55 with active or convalescent COVID-19.

The nucleotides read TGCGCCAGCAGCTGGACAGGGTCGGAAGAGACCCAGTACTTC. It translates to CASSWTGSEETQYF. The rearranged segments are TRBV5-1 and TRBJ2-5; 8 middle bases align to TRBD1. CDR1 is given as SGHRS and CDR2 as YFSETQ, both from the germline V gene. After removal of 3 bases from V and 3 bases from J, the junction retains 4 bases not matched to a gene. Including cysteine and phenylalanine, the CDR3 has 14 amino acids. Only the CDR3 part of the read is kept: 42 bases, read in frame from the first base.